The 28 T cell receptor beta chains listed next were all sequenced from one sample in a study of blood T cell repertoires in COVID-19. TCRdb keeps only in-frame clones here, not all; method: immunoSEQ multiplex PCR. Of about 120,000 clones in the sample, over 75% were seen once. The sequenced material came from peripheral blood. These receptors originate from a man aged 80 or over with acute or convalescent COVID-19.

V and J are TRBV19 and TRBJ1-4; no definite D call. Deletions cut 6 bases from V and 5 bases from J, with 7 bases between. The CDR3 length is 12 residues. Germline CDR1 LNHDA, CDR2 SQIVND (reference sequence). The CDR3 loop is CASRTENEKLFF. In DNA, the CDR3 is TGTGCCAGTAGAACAGAAAATGAAAAACTGTTTTTT.

The rearrangement links TRBV27 to TRBJ1-2; a weak D match, TRBD1 (5 bases). The CDR3 runs to 15 residues. Germline V gene lookup returns CDR1 MNHEY and CDR2 SMNVEV (reference sequence). The V end was cut by 1 base, the J end by 2 bases, with 11 bases between. As DNA, the CDR3 is TGTGCCAGCAGTTTATGGCAGGGATCGAACTATGGCTACACCTTC. This sequence encodes CASSLWQGSNYGYTF.

CDR3: CASSEFPRQGEKLFF. CDR3 nucleotide sequence: TGTGCCAGCAGTGAATTTCCCAGACAGGGTGAAAAACTGTTTTTT. V and J are TRBV6-1 and TRBJ1-4, with TRBD1 matching 7 bases. The CDR3 loop spans 15 amino acids. Germline loops: CDR1 MNHNS, CDR2 SASEGT. V gave up 2 bases and J gave up 7 bases; unmatched junction bases: 7.

The chain has TRBV28 and TRBJ2-5, with 12 bases that match TRBD2. Germline V gene sequence: CDR1 MDHEN, CDR2 SYDVKM. The CDR3 loop spans 17 amino acids. With 0 bases clipped from V and 4 bases from J, the junction kept 6 bases outside the gene matches. The CDR3 sequence: CASSLWTSGRFGETQYF. CDR3 in DNA: TGTGCCAGCAGTTTATGGACTAGCGGGAGATTCGGAGAGACCCAGTACTTC. Full variable domain (outside the CDR3, taken from reference TRBV28 and TRBJ2-5): DVKVTQSSRYLVKRTGEKVFLECVQDMDHENMFWYRQDPGLGLRLIYFSYDVKMKEKGDIPEGYSVSREKKERFSLILESASTNQTSMYLCASSLWTSGRFGETQYFGPGTRLLVL.

The genes are TRBV18 and TRBJ1-1; 7 bases line up with TRBD1. With 6 bases clipped from V and 5 bases from J, the junction kept 12 bases outside the gene matches. CDR3 length: 15 residues. The germline V gene has CDR1 KGHSH and CDR2 LQKENI. The CDR3 loop is CASSEGQGVGTEAFF. Written as DNA, the CDR3 is TGTGCCAGCTCGGAGGGGCAGGGGGTTGGGACTGAAGCTTTCTTT.

The chain couples TRBV7-7 to TRBJ2-1; D is uncertain. V was pared by 2 bases and J by 0 bases, with 8 bases between. CDR3 length: 15 amino acids. The germline V gene has CDR1 SSHAT and CDR2 FNYEAQ (reference sequence). DNA for the CDR3: TGTGCCAGCAGCTTATTTCCGAGCTCCTACAATGAGCAGTTCTTC. Residues: CASSLFPSSYNEQFF. Looking up the rest from reference TRBV7-7 and TRBJ2-1 gives the full variable domain: GAGVSQSPRYKVTKRGQDVTLRCDPISSHATLYWYQQALGQGPEFLTYFNYEAQPDKSGLPSDRFSAERPEGSISTLTIQRTEQRDSAMYRCASSLFPSSYNEQFFGPGTRLTVL.

The sample holds one count of this clone. This chain uses TRBV11-2 with TRBJ1-4; TRBD1 matches 8 bases. V was pared by 0 bases and J by 4 bases, with 4 bases of the junction left unmatched. Per germline, CDR1 SGHAT and CDR2 FQNNGV. The CDR3 is 16 residues long. The CDR3 reads CASSLDLGQGNEKLFF. The DNA for the CDR3 is TGTGCCAGCAGCTTAGATCTAGGACAGGGTAATGAAAAACTGTTTTTT.

This sequence joins TRBV9 and TRBJ2-5, with 9 bases lining up with TRBD1. Germline CDR1 SGDLS, CDR2 YYNGEE. The CDR3 loop spans 14 amino acids. The V segment lost 0 bases and the J segment 6 bases; nucleotides outside the gene matches: 3. Here the CDR3 DNA reads TGTGCCAGCAGCGTAGAGGGACAGGGTCAGACCCAGTACTTC. Translating it yields CASSVEGQGQTQYF.

The gene calls are TRBV18 and TRBJ1-1; 7 nucleotides align to TRBD1. In germline, CDR1 is KGHSH, CDR2 LQKENI. Trimming at V came to 6 bases and at J to 2 bases, leaving 6 bases not matched to a gene. The CDR3 loop spans 14 amino acids. CDR3 DNA sequence: TGTGCCAGCTCGTACGGGACAGTCAACACTGAAGCTTTCTTT. This gives the protein CASSYGTVNTEAFF.

The chain couples TRBV7-9 to TRBJ1-5; D not resolved. Germline V gene sequence: CDR1 SEHNR, CDR2 FQNEAQ (reference sequence). The CDR3 loop spans 13 amino acids. V gave up 2 bases and J gave up 1 base, with 3 bases separating them. DNA for the CDR3: TGTGCCAGCAGCTTAATAAGCAATCAGCCCCAGCATTTT. This gives the protein CASSLISNQPQHF.

On this clone itself: The junction departs from the called germline gene at one end, perhaps through a read error. V usage is TRBV5-4 and J usage is TRBJ1-3; a possible D gene is TRBD1 (6 bases). Germline CDR1 is SGHNT and CDR2 is YYREEE (reference sequence). This CDR3 is 15 amino acids long. In nucleotides, the CDR3 is TGTGCCAACAGCTCGGGACAATTCTCTGGAAACACCATATATTTT. This gives the protein CANSSGQFSGNTIYF. Full variable domain (remainder filled in from reference TRBV5-4 and TRBJ1-3): ETGVTQSPTHLIKTRGQQVTLRCSSQSGHNTVSWYQQALGQGPQFIFQYYREEENGRGNFPPRFSGLQFPNYSSELNVNALELDDSALYLCANSSGQFSGNTIYFGEGSWLTVV.

The chain links TRBV7-8 to TRBJ2-6, with D maybe TRBD2 (5 bases). Trimming removed 0 bases from V and 2 bases from J, with 11 bases in between. The germline gives CDR1 SGHVS, CDR2 FQNEAQ. The CDR3 covers 17 residues. CDR3 in amino acids: CASSLAFEGAGANVLTF. The DNA of the CDR3 is TGTGCCAGCAGCTTAGCATTTGAGGGAGCTGGGGCCAACGTCCTGACTTTC.

The rearrangement uses TRBV27 and TRBJ1-1, with a weak D call TRBD1 (6 bases). Germline-derived CDR1 and CDR2 are MNHEY and SMNVEV (reference sequence). Trimming took 8 bases from V and 0 from J, leaving 13 bases between them. The CDR3 is made up of 14 amino acids. The CDR3 bases are TGTGCCAGCTGGGGGGGCACCATGAACACTGAAGCTTTCTTT. It yields the protein CASWGGTMNTEAFF.

The V and J genes are TRBV15 and TRBJ2-7; the D is unclear. The CDR3 has 15 residues. Germline V gives CDR1 LNHNV, CDR2 YYDKDF (reference sequence). V was cut by 0 bases and J by 8 bases, with 17 bases left in between. This chain's CDR3 is CATSRDSSPLEKQYF. In DNA, the CDR3 is TGTGCCACCAGCAGAGATAGCAGCCCGCTAGAGAAGCAGTACTTC. The full variable domain, completed using reference TRBV15 and TRBJ2-7, is DAMVIQNPRYQVTQFGKPVTLSCSQTLNHNVMYWYQQKSSQAPKLLFHYYDKDFNNEADTPDNFQSRRPNTSFCFLDIRSPGLGDTAMYLCATSRDSSPLEKQYFGPGTRLTVT.

The chain has TRBV5-8 and TRBJ2-3, with D perhaps matching TRBD1 (5 bases). The CDR3 runs to 15 residues. Trimming removed 0 bases from V and 2 bases from J, with 10 bases in between. From germline, CDR1 is SGHTS and CDR2 YDEGEE. The CDR3 reads CASSLAGHSTDTQYF. In nucleotides, the CDR3 is TGTGCCAGCAGCTTGGCTGGACATTCCACAGATACGCAGTATTTT.

J is TRBJ2-3 and V is TRBV11-3, with D hard to call. V was clipped by 0 bases and J by 6 bases, with 7 bases between them. Germline assignment: CDR1 SGHNT and CDR2 YENEEA. The CDR3 contains 13 residues. In DNA, the CDR3 is TGTGCCAGCAGCTTAGACCTTATGGATACGCAGTATTTT. Protein product: CASSLDLMDTQYF. Based on the CDR3 plus reference TRBV11-3 and TRBJ2-3, the full variable domain is EAGVVQSPRYKIIEKKQPVAFWCNPISGHNTLYWYLQNLGQGPELLIRYENEEAVDDSQLPKDRFSAERLKGVDSTLKIQPAELGDSAVYLCASSLDLMDTQYFGPGTRLTVL.

V gene TRBV7-3 combines with J gene TRBJ1-1; no reliable D call. The CDR3 spans 18 residues. Trimming removed 1 base from V and 0 bases from J, with 18 bases in between. CDR1 is SGHTA and CDR2 is FQGTGA in the germline V gene. Here the CDR3 reads CASSLRPLRSTVNTEAFF. The CDR3, as DNA: TGTGCCAGCAGCTTAAGGCCCCTAAGGTCCACAGTGAACACTGAAGCTTTCTTT.

The chain employs TRBV7-2 and TRBJ1-2; a weak D match, TRBD1 (5 bases). Trimming left V 5 bases short and J 3 bases short, with 13 bases between. CDR1 and CDR2 from the germline V gene are SGHTA and FQGNSA. CDR3 length: 14 residues. CDR3 sequence reads: CASSQESGYYGYTF. The CDR3 DNA reads as TGTGCCAGCAGCCAGGAGTCAGGGTACTATGGCTACACCTTC.

The chain uses TRBV5-1 and TRBJ1-1; D is ambiguous. The CDR3 contains 14 residues. Trimming left V 0 bases short and J 8 bases short, with 14 bases between. CDR1 SGHRS and CDR2 YFSETQ come from the germline V gene. The CDR3 region has the DNA TGCGCCAGCAGCTTGGTCGTCGAGGGAAAGGAAGCTTTCTTT. Translation gives CASSLVVEGKEAFF.

The chain combines TRBV9 with TRBJ2-2; tentative D call: TRBD2 (6 bases). Trimming removed 6 bases from V and 2 bases from J, with 17 bases in between. This CDR3 is 16 amino acids long. In germline, CDR1 is SGDLS, CDR2 YYNGEE. The CDR3 DNA sequence: TGTGCCAGCACCCTAAGCGGGTATAGAAACACCGGGGAGCTGTTTTTT. It codes for CASTLSGYRNTGELFF.

J is TRBJ2-1 and V is TRBV5-3; TRBD1 matches at 7 bases. TRBV5-3 is filed as an ORF, its function uncertain. The CDR3 totals 17 residues. The trim removed 2 bases at V and 3 bases at J, leaving 11 bases unmatched. CDR3 region: CARSLPRQGTRYNEQFF. In DNA, the CDR3 is TGTGCCAGAAGCTTACCGAGACAGGGTACCCGCTACAATGAGCAGTTCTTC.

The chain links TRBV6-6 to TRBJ1-5; 7 nucleotides line up with TRBD1. The J segment lost 0 bases and the V segment lost 5 bases, leaving 7 bases of the junction unmatched. The CDR3 consists of 16 residues. Germline V gives CDR1 MNHNY, CDR2 SVGAGI (reference sequence). The CDR3 bases are TGTGCCAGCAGTCGAGGACAGGCAAATAGCAATCAGCCCCAGCATTTT. Amino acids: CASSRGQANSNQPQHF.

The chain is built from TRBV19 and TRBJ1-2, with 10 bases aligning to TRBD1. With 7 bases clipped from V and 6 bases from J, the junction kept 8 bases outside the gene matches. CDR1 and CDR2 from the germline V gene are LNHDA and SQIVND (reference sequence). The CDR3 is 14 amino acids. CDR3 loop: CASKDRGRPHGYTF. CDR3 nucleotide sequence: TGTGCCAGTAAAGACAGGGGGCGCCCCCATGGCTACACCTTC.

The V gene is TRBV5-1, the J gene TRBJ2-5, with 14 bases aligning to TRBD2. Per germline, CDR1 SGHRS and CDR2 YFSETQ. V trimming: 0 bases; J trimming: 1 base; junction bases outside the gene matches: 14. The CDR3 spans 21 residues. CDR3 loop: CASSLVRGLAGATWLQETQYF. In DNA, the CDR3 is TGCGCCAGCAGCTTGGTCAGGGGACTAGCGGGGGCCACATGGCTCCAAGAGACCCAGTACTTC.

The chain links TRBV18 to TRBJ2-2, with no clear D. Germline-derived CDR1 and CDR2 are KGHSH and LQKENI. Deletions cut 6 bases from V and 4 bases from J, with 12 bases between. The CDR3 is 14 residues long. The CDR3 is CASSYNPGTGELFF. The CDR3 DNA is TGTGCCAGCTCGTATAATCCGGGCACCGGGGAGCTGTTTTTT.

This rearrangement joins TRBV14 to TRBJ2-3; D unresolved. This CDR3 comprises 13 residues. V was trimmed by 4 bases and J by 4 bases, leaving 9 bases between them. The germline V gene encodes CDR1 SGHDN and CDR2 FVKESK. Here the CDR3 reads CASSPLVSDTQYF. CDR3 DNA: TGTGCCAGCAGCCCACTGGTATCAGATACGCAGTATTTT. The full variable domain, its missing parts supplied by reference TRBV14 and TRBJ2-3, is EAGVTQFPSHSVIEKGQTVTLRCDPISGHDNLYWYRRVMGKEIKFLLHFVKESKQDESGMPNNRFLAERTGGTYSTLKVQPAELEDSGVYFCASSPLVSDTQYFGPGTRLTVL.

This clone has a single count. This rearrangement joins TRBV5-6 to TRBJ1-1; 7 bases are a match to TRBD1. CDR1 is SGHDT, CDR2 YYEEEE, per germline. CDR3 length equals 13 residues. V lost 0 bases to trimming and J lost 7 bases; unmatched junction nucleotides: 3. CDR3 nucleotide sequence: TGTGCCAGCAGCTTGGCCGGGACAGTTGAAGCTTTCTTT. Residues: CASSLAGTVEAFF.

The rearrangement uses TRBV19 and TRBJ2-1; 7 nucleotides match TRBD1. Losses at the gene ends were 7 bases for V and 3 bases for J; bases not matched to a gene: 9. The germline V gene has CDR1 LNHDA and CDR2 SQIVND (reference sequence). The CDR3 runs to 15 residues. This CDR3 reads CASIPGDSLYNEQFF. The CDR3, as DNA: TGTGCCAGTATCCCAGGGGACAGTCTCTACAATGAGCAGTTCTTC.